A single sample gave rise to the 10 T cell receptor beta chains below, sequenced in a study of OX40 agonist ivuxolimab in advanced cancers. TCRdb's table, derived via immunoSEQ multiplex PCR, lists solely in-frame clones and lacks some. The sample holds some 34,000 clones, about 88% seen once. This sample comprised CD4+ or CD8+ T cells sorted from blood, obtained in a trial of the OX40 agonist ivuxolimab. The receptors derive from an adult with an advanced solid tumor such as melanoma, head and neck, liver or kidney cancer.

The rearrangement joins TRBV5-6 to TRBJ2-2; tentative D call: TRBD1 (6 bases). Trimming shortened V by 4 bases and J by 3 bases, and 13 bases separated the two germline ends. The CDR3 is 15 amino acids. In germline, CDR1 is SGHDT, CDR2 YYEEEE. The CDR3 DNA reads TGTGCCAGCAGCAGGGACACCTCCGACACCGGGGAGCTGTTTTTT. This sequence encodes CASSRDTSDTGELFF.

This clone has a single count. CDR3 DNA: TGCGCCAGCAGCTTGGGGATTACCTACGAGCAGTACTTC. Its protein product is CASSLGITYEQYF. V is TRBV5-1 and J is TRBJ2-7; D is uncertain. V lost 0 bases, J lost 2 bases, and 6 bases lay in between. There are 13 residues in the CDR3. Germline V gene data show CDR1 as SGHRS and CDR2 as YFSETQ.

The chain couples TRBV28 to TRBJ2-7; 10 bases are a match to TRBD1. The CDR3 extends over 15 amino acids. Trimming at V came to 3 bases and at J to 1 base, leaving 3 bases not matched to a gene. Per germline, CDR1 MDHEN and CDR2 SYDVKM. The CDR3 coding sequence is TGTGCCAGCAGTTTGACAGGGGGCGGATCCTACGAGCAGTACTTC. Translation: CASSLTGGGSYEQYF.

V and J are TRBV9 and TRBJ2-2; D is unclear. The length of the CDR3 is 15 residues. Germline CDR1 and CDR2: SGDLS and YYNGEE. Trimming shortened V by 3 bases and J by 6 bases, and 15 bases separated the two germline ends. The CDR3 reads CASSAETISPGELFF. Written as DNA, the CDR3 is TGTGCCAGCAGCGCTGAAACTATCAGCCCCGGGGAGCTGTTTTTT.

Written as DNA, the CDR3 is TGTGCCAGCAGTGAAGCGTCCAGGAACTACGAGCAGTACTTC. Its translation is CASSEASRNYEQYF. The V and J genes are TRBV2 and TRBJ2-7; D is undetermined. The germline V gene has CDR1 SNHLY and CDR2 FYNNEI. V lost 0 bases and J lost 3, with 9 bases in between. The CDR3 has 14 residues.

J is TRBJ2-3 and V is TRBV9; 13 nucleotides line up with TRBD2. CDR3 length: 16 residues. Looked up from germline, CDR1 is SGDLS and CDR2 is YYNGEE. V was clipped by 3 bases and J by 6 bases; unmatched bases: 7. CDR3 residues: CASSATSGGMLDTQYF. The CDR3 DNA reads TGTGCCAGCAGCGCGACTAGCGGGGGGATGTTGGATACGCAGTATTTT. Filled out from reference TRBV9 and TRBJ2-3, the complete variable domain reads DSGVTQTPKHLITATGQRVTLRCSPRSGDLSVYWYQQSLDQGLQFLIQYYNGEERAKGNILERFSAQQFPDLHSELNLSSLELGDSALYFCASSATSGGMLDTQYFGPGTRLTVL.

This chain connects TRBV7-2 to TRBJ1-1; D gene uncertain. V lost 6 bases and J lost 1, with 15 bases in between. CDR1 and CDR2 (germline): SGHTA, FQGNSA. The CDR3 covers 15 residues. The CDR3 here is CASSPLDGWNTEAFF. The CDR3 DNA reads TGTGCCAGCAGTCCCCTTGATGGCTGGAACACTGAAGCTTTCTTT. The full variable domain, in which reference TRBV7-2 and TRBJ1-1 provide the parts outside the CDR3, is GAGVSQSPSNKVTEKGKDVELRCDPISGHTALYWYRQSLGQGLEFLIYFQGNSAPDKSGLPSDRFSAERTGGSVSTLTIQRTQQEDSAVYLCASSPLDGWNTEAFFGQGTRLTVV.

CDR3 residues: CASSPLSSDFYEQYF. The DNA of the CDR3 is TGTGCCAGCAGCCCCCTAAGTTCAGACTTCTACGAGCAGTACTTC. The chain uses TRBV9 and TRBJ2-7; no firm D call. In germline, CDR1 is SGDLS, CDR2 YYNGEE. Trimming shortened V by 4 bases and J by 3 bases, and 17 bases separated the two germline ends. The CDR3 spans 15 residues. Full variable domain (rest looked up from reference TRBV9 and TRBJ2-7): DSGVTQTPKHLITATGQRVTLRCSPRSGDLSVYWYQQSLDQGLQFLIQYYNGEERAKGNILERFSAQQFPDLHSELNLSSLELGDSALYFCASSPLSSDFYEQYFGPGTRLTVT.

V is TRBV29-1 and J is TRBJ2-2, with 8 bases aligning to TRBD1. The length of the CDR3 is 14 residues. Unmatched junction bases numbered 4, after V lost 2 bases and J lost 5 bases. Germline CDR1 is SQVTM and CDR2 is ANQGSEA. CDR3 coding DNA: TGCAGCGTTGAACGGCAGGGGGCGACCGGGGAGCTGTTTTTT. It translates to CSVERQGATGELFF.

The chain carries TRBV5-1 and TRBJ1-5, with 11 bases that match TRBD1. Germline V gene data show CDR1 as SGHRS and CDR2 as YFSETQ. The CDR3 has 16 residues. The V segment lost 4 bases and the J segment 3 bases; nucleotides outside the gene matches: 6. Here the CDR3 reads CASSNGTGGFNQPQHF. CDR3 nucleotide sequence: TGCGCCAGCAGCAACGGGACAGGGGGGTTCAATCAGCCCCAGCATTTT.